The 5 T cell receptor beta chains in this list originate from one sample, sequenced in a study of T cell repertoires in ileal Crohn's disease. Profiling relied on immunoSEQ multiplex PCR, and the TCRdb table lists in-frame clones only, not all of them. Altogether approximately 580 clones are present, roughly 91% being singletons, with the ten largest covering 5% to 7.5%. Sequenced material: ileal tissue. These receptors were obtained from an adult with Crohn's disease.

The gene calls are TRBV7-6 and TRBJ2-1; 8 positions match TRBD2. V lost 2 bases, J lost 4 bases, and 4 bases stayed unmatched. This CDR3 has 15 amino acids. Germline loops: CDR1 SGHVS, CDR2 FNYEAQ. The CDR3 region has the DNA TGTGCCAGCAGCTTAATCAGCGGGGGTTACAATGAGCAGTTCTTC. Translating it yields CASSLISGGYNEQFF.

CDR3: CASSYGTGAYEQYV. The CDR3 DNA follows: TGTGCCAGCAGCTACGGGACAGGGGCCTACGAGCAGTACGTC. This chain uses TRBV5-5 with TRBJ2-7; 10 nucleotides align to TRBD1. Germline V gives CDR1 SGHKS, CDR2 YYEKEE (reference sequence). The CDR3 runs to 14 residues. V shed 3 bases and J 2 bases; nucleotides not matched to a gene: 2.

This sequence joins TRBV9 and TRBJ2-4, with 9 positions matching TRBD2. There are 16 residues in the CDR3. J lost 0 bases, V lost 3 bases, and 4 bases had no gene match. CDR1 SGDLS and CDR2 YYNGEE come from the germline V gene. Here the CDR3 DNA reads TGTGCCAGCAGCGCCATTAGCGGGGGAGCCAAAAACATTCAGTACTTC. Translated, it gives CASSAISGGAKNIQYF.

V usage is TRBV13 and J usage is TRBJ2-1, with 12 bases matching TRBD2. The V segment lost 0 bases and the J segment 6 bases; nucleotides outside the gene matches: 6. CDR1 PRHDT and CDR2 FYEKMQ come from the germline V gene (reference sequence). The length of the CDR3 is 17 residues. The CDR3: CASSLGTSGGGFNEQFF. CDR3 nucleotides: TGTGCCAGCAGCTTAGGGACTAGCGGGGGAGGGTTCAATGAGCAGTTCTTC.

This chain uses TRBV13 with TRBJ2-1, with TRBD2 matching over 11 bases. The junction had 12 bases not matched to a gene; V was cut back by 4 bases and J by 7 bases. The CDR3 spans 17 residues. From germline, CDR1 is PRHDT and CDR2 FYEKMQ (reference sequence). For the CDR3, the DNA is TGTGCCAGCAGCTCCCCCGCCTTAGCGGGGGGGAAAAATGAGCAGTTCTTC. The encoded protein is CASSSPALAGGKNEQFF.